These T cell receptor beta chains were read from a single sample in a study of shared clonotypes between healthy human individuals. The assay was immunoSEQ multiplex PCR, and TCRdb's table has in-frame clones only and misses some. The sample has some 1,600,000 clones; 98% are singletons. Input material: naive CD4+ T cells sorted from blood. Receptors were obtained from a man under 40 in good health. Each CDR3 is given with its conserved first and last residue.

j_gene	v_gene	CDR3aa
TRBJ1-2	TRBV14	CASSQDSYGYTF
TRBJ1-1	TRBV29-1	CNAVAGPNTEAFF
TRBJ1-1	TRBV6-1	CASSEWSGLGTRPEAFF
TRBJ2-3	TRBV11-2	CASSPTRLATDTQYF
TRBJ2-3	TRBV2	CAGQGKRADTQYF
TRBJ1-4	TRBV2	CASSADRTNEKLFF
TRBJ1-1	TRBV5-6	CASSSLTGEDTEAFF
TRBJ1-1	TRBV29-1	CSVELQVINTEAFF
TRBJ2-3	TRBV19	CASTIPGGMGTDTQYF
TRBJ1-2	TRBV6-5	CASSPQGLDGYTF
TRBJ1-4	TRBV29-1	CSVVGQGNEKLFF
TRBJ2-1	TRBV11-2	CASSLDVSYNEQFF
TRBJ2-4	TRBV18	CASSPEGPNIQYF
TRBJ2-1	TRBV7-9	CASSLLFPQLATSYNEQFF
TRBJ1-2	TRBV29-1	CSVAGFSYGYTF
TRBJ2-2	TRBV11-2	CASSLALDALINTGELFF
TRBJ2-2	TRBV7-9	CASSLVRQNTGELFF
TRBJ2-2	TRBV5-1	CASSALPSGRILGGELFF
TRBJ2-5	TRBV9	CASSVAGTSGETQYF
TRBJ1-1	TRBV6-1	CASSLHSTMNTEAFF
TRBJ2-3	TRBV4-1	CASSPIGLGQGFDTQYF
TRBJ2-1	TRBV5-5	CASSLSASDNEQFF
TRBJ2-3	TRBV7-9	CASSLGTSGADTQYF
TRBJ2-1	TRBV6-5	CASSRDRTDNEQFF
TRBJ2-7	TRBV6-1	CASSEVLAGSYEQYF
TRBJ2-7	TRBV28	CASSLSLLGPSSYEQYF
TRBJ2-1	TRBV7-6	CASSLGAGGPGEQFF
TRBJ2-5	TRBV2	CASSEAGVGETQYF
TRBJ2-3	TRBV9	CASSVPTSDTQYF
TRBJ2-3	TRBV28	CASSSGTSGSYTDTQYF
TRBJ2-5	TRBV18	CASSLRQGRLETQYF
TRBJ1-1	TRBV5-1	CASSYTLGGLTEAFF
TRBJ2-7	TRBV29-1	CSVHQETSGSYPFYEQYF
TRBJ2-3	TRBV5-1	CASSPGWASGSYTDTQYF
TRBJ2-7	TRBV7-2	CASSYGQSRHPEQYF
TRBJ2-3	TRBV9	CASSLSPTDTQYF
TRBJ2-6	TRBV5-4	CASSPGGPGANVLTF
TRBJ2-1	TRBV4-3	CASRPEIGYTTYNEQFF
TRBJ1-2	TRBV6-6	CASSYSAGGDGYTF
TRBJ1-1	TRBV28	CASSSRPENTEAFF
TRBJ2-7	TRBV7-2	CASSFRQDFYEQYF
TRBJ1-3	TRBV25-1	CASSDRMGSSGNTIYF
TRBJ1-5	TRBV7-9	CASGLNQPQHF
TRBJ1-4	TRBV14	CASSPTGATNEKLFF
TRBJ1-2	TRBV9	CASSLGTGGVYGYTF
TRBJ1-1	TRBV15	CATSRDPAVLPF
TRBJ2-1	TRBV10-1	CASSEGRTSGSGAYNEQFF
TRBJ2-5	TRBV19	CASSIGQAAQYF
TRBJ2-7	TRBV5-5	CASSWLGREQYF
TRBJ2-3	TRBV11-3	CASSSNRDNTDTQYF
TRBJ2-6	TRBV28	CASTSPGQGSGANVLTF
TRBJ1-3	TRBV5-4	CASSFWGSGNTIYF
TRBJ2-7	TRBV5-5	CASSLSYHEQYF